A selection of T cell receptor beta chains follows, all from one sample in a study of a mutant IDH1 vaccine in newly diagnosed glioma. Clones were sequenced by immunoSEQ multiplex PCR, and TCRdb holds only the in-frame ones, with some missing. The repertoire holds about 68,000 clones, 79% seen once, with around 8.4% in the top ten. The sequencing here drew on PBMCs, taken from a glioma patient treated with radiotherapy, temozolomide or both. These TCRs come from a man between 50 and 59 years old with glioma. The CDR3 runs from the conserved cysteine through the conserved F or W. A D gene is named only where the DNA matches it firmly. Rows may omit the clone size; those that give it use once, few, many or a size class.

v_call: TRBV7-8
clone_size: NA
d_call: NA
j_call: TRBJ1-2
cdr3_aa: CASSLAQSRGYTF
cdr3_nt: TGTGCCAGCAGCTTAGCCCAGAGTCGAGGCTACACCTTC

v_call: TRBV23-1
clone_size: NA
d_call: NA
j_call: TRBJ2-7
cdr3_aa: CASPPTGGEAGEQYF
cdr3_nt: TGCGCCAGCCCCCCGACAGGTGGAGAAGCCGGCGAGCAGTACTTC

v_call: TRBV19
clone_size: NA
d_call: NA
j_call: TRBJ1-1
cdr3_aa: CASTNRAPGTEAFF
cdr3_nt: TGTGCCAGTACCAACCGGGCCCCTGGGACTGAAGCTTTCTTT

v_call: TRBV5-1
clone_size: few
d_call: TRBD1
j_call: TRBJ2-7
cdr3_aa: CASSLVGQDISYEQYF
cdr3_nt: TGCGCCAGCAGCTTGGTAGGACAGGATATCTCCTACGAGCAGTACTTC

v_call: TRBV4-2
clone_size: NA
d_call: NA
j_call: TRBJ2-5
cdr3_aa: CASSQSNRIGRETQYF
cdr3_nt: TGTGCCAGCAGCCAATCCAACAGGATCGGGCGGGAGACCCAGTACTTC

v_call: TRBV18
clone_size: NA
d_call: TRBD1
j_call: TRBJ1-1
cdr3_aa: CASSPGMGQEVFF
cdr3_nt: TGTGCCAGCTCACCAGGCATGGGACAGGAAGTTTTCTTT

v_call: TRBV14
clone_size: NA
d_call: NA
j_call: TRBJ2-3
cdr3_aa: CASSQVARWSTQYF
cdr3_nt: TGTGCCAGCAGCCAAGTTGCGAGGTGGAGTACGCAGTATTTT

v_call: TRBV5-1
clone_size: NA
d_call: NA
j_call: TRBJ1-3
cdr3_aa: CASSLAGLPNTIYF
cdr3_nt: TGCGCCAGCAGCTTGGCAGGGCTTCCGAACACCATATATTTT

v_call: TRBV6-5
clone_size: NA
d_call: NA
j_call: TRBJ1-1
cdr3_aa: CASSSTTAVEAFF
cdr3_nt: TGTGCCAGCAGTTCTACGACAGCCGTTGAAGCTTTCTTT

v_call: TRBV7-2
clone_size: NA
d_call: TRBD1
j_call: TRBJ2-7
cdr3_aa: CASSPDRGAYEQYF
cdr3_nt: TGTGCCAGCAGTCCCGACAGGGGCGCCTACGAGCAGTACTTC

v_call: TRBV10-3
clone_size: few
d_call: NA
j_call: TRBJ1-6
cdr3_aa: CATRGRDGDNSPLHF
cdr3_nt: TGTGCCACCCGGGGCCGGGACGGAGATAATTCACCCCTCCACTTT

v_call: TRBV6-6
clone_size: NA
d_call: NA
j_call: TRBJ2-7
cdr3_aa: CASTPGPLREQYF
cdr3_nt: TGTGCCAGCACCCCAGGGCCCCTACGAGAGCAGTACTTC

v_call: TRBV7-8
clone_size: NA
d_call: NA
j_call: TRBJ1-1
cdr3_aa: CASSVRQPRQNTEAFF
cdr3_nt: TGTGCCAGCAGCGTTCGACAGCCTCGGCAGAACACTGAAGCTTTCTTT

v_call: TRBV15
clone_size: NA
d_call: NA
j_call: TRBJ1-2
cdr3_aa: CATSRPGQIRGYTF
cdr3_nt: TGTGCCACCAGCAGACCCGGACAGATTCGAGGCTACACCTTC

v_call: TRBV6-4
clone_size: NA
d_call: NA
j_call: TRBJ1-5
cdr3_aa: CASRTRGPTGRAQHF
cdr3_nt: TGTGCCAGCAGGACCAGGGGACCCACTGGGAGGGCCCAGCATTTT

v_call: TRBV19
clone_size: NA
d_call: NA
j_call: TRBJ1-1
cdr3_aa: CASTLDSPNTEAFF
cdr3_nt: TGTGCCAGTACCCTGGACAGCCCGAACACTGAAGCTTTCTTT

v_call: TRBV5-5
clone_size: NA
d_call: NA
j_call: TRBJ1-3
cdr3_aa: CASSQDSPLSGNTIYF
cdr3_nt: TGTGCCAGCAGCCAGGACAGTCCCCTCTCTGGAAACACCATATATTTT

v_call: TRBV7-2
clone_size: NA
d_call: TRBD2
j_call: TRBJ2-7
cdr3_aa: CASSLAAGGTYEQYF
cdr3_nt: TGTGCCAGCAGCTTAGCAGCGGGGGGGACCTACGAGCAGTACTTC

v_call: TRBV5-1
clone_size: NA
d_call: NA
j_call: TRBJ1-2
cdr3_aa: CASSRDAEGGYTF
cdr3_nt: TGCGCCAGCAGCAGGGACGCCGAGGGCGGCTACACCTTC

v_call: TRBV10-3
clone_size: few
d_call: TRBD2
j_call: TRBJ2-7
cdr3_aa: CAISEDRGGYEQYF
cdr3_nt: TGTGCCATCAGTGAGGATAGGGGAGGGTACGAGCAGTACTTC

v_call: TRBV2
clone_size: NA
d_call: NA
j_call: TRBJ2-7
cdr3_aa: CASSLTDRLVRSYEQYF
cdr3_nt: TGTGCCAGCAGTCTAACCGACCGACTCGTACGCTCCTACGAGCAGTACTTC

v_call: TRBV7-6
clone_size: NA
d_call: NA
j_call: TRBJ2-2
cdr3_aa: CASSLLPTANTGELFF
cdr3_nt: TGTGCCAGCAGCTTATTACCGACAGCGAACACCGGGGAGCTGTTTTTT

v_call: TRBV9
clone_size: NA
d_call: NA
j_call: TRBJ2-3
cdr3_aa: CASSTSGTASDTQYF
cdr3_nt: TGTGCCAGCAGCACTTCCGGGACGGCCTCAGATACGCAGTATTTT

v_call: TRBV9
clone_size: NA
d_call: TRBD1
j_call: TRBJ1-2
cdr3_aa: CASSARRDRGDGNYGYTF
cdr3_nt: TGTGCCAGCAGCGCCCGACGGGACAGGGGGGACGGAAACTATGGCTACACCTTC

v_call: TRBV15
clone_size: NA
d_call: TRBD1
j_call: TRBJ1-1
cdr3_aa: CATSKGLTGGTEAFF
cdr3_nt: TGTGCCACCAGCAAGGGCCTCACAGGGGGCACTGAAGCTTTCTTT

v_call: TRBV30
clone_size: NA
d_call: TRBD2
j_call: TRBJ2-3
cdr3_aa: CAWSIAGVIDTQYF
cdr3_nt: TGTGCCTGGAGCATAGCGGGGGTGATAGATACGCAGTATTTT

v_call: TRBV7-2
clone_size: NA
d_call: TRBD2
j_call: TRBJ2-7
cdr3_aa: CASSDTSGAYEQYF
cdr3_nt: TGTGCCAGCAGCGATACTAGCGGGGCCTACGAGCAGTACTTC

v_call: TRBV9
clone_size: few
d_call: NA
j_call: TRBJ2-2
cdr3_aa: CASSNQNTGELFF
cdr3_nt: TGTGCCAGCAGCAACCAGAACACCGGGGAGCTGTTTTTT

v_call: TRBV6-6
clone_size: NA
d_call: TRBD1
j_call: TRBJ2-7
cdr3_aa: CASSSTNGQGAVEQYF
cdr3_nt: TGTGCCAGCAGTTCCACAAATGGACAGGGGGCAGTCGAGCAGTACTTC

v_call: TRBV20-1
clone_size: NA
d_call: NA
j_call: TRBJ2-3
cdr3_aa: CSELHTDTQYF
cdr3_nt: TGCAGTGAGCTACACACAGATACGCAGTATTTT

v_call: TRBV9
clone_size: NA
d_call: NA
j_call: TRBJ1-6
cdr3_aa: CASSVAGEVYNSPLHF
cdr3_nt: TGTGCCAGCAGCGTAGCGGGGGAGGTCTATAATTCACCCCTCCACTTT

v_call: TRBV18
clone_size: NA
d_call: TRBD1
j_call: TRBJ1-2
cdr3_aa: CASSVQGDYGYTF
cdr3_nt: TGTGCCAGCTCAGTACAGGGGGACTATGGCTACACCTTC

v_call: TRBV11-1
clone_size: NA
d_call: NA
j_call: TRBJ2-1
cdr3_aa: CASSFDRNNEQFF
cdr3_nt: TGTGCCAGCAGCTTTGACCGAAACAATGAGCAGTTCTTC

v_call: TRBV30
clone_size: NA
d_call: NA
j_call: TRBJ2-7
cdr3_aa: CAWSTNLGGYEQYF
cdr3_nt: TGTGCCTGGAGTACTAACCTCGGGGGCTACGAGCAGTACTTC

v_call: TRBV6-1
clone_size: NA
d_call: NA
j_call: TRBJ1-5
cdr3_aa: CASSEPASNQPQHF
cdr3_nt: TGTGCCAGCAGTGAACCAGCGAGCAATCAGCCCCAGCATTTT

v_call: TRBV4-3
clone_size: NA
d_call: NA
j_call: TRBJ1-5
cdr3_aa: CASSQDRTNQPQHF
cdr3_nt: TGCGCCAGCAGCCAAGATAGGACTAATCAGCCCCAGCATTTT

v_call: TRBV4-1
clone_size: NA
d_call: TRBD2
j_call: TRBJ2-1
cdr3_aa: CASSQEKSGGTNEQFF
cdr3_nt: TGCGCCAGCAGCCAAGAAAAAAGCGGGGGGACAAATGAGCAGTTCTTC

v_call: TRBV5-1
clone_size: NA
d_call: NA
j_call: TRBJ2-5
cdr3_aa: CASSLVSSQETQYF
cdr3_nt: TGCGCCAGCAGCTTGGTTTCCAGCCAAGAGACCCAGTACTTC

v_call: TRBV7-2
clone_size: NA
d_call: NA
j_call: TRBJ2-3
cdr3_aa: CASSYPGGTQYF
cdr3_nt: TGTGCCAGCAGCTACCCGGGGGGCACGCAGTATTTT

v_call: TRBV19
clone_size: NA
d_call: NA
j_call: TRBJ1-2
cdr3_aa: CASSIVGTNYGYTF
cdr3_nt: TGTGCCAGTAGTATTGTTGGGACTAACTATGGCTACACCTTC

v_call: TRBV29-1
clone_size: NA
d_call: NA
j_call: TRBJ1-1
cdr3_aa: CSVEITMNTEAFF
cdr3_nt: TGCAGCGTTGAGATCACTATGAACACTGAAGCTTTCTTT

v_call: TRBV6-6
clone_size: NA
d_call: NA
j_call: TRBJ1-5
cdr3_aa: CASTDPDQPQHF
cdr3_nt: TGTGCCAGCACCGATCCCGACCAGCCCCAGCATTTT

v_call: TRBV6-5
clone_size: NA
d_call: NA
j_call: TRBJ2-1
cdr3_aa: CASKRLMNNEQFF
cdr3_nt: TGTGCCAGCAAGCGACTCATGAACAATGAGCAGTTCTTC

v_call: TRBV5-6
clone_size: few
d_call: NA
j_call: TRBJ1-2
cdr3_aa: CATGAFGLYGYTF
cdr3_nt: TGTGCCACCGGGGCTTTCGGCCTCTATGGCTACACCTTC

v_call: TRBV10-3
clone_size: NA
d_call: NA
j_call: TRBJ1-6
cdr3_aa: CAISEGLGSYNSPLHF
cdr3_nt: TGTGCCATCAGTGAAGGTTTGGGCTCCTATAATTCACCCCTCCACTTT

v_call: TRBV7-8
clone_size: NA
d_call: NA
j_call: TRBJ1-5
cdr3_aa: CASSPRGGNQPQHF
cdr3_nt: TGTGCCAGCAGCCCAAGGGGGGGCAATCAGCCCCAGCATTTT

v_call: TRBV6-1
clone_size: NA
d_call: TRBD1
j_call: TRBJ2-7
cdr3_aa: CATTPGQGIYEQYF
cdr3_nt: TGTGCCACAACACCTGGACAGGGAATCTACGAGCAGTACTTC

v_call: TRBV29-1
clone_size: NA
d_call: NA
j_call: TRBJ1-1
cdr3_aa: CSSEVQSNTEAFF
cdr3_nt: TGCAGCTCCGAAGTACAGTCGAACACTGAAGCTTTCTTT

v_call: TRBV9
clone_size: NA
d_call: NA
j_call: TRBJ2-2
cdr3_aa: CASSVGSGTGELFF
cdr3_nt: TGTGCCAGCAGCGTAGGGTCAGGTACCGGGGAGCTGTTTTTT

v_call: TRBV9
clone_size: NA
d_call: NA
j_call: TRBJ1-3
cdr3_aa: CASSAFTGEPGNTIYF
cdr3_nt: TGTGCCAGCAGCGCTTTTACGGGGGAACCCGGAAACACCATATATTTT

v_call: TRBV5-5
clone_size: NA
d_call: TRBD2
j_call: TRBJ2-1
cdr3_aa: CASSFLAGVINEQFF
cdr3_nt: TGTGCCAGCAGCTTCCTAGCGGGGGTGATCAATGAGCAGTTCTTC

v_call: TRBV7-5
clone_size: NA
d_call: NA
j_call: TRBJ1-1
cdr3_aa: CARSLGWGKTGNTEAFF
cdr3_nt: TGTGCCAGAAGCTTAGGATGGGGAAAGACAGGGAACACTGAAGCTTTCTTT

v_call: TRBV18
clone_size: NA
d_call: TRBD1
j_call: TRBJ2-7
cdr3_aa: CASSPPKTGSYEQYF
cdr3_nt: TGTGCCAGCTCACCACCGAAGACAGGGTCCTACGAGCAGTACTTC

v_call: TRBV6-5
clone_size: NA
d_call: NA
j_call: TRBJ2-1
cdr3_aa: CASSRSPYNEQFF
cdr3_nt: TGTGCCAGTTCACGCAGTCCCTACAATGAGCAGTTCTTC

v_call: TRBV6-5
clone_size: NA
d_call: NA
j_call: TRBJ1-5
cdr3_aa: CASTSVDSRAQHF
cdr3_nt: TGTGCCAGCACCTCCGTCGACAGCAGGGCCCAGCATTTT

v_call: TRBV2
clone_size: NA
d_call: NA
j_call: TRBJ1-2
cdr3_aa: CASSPGGVFYGYTF
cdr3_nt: TGTGCCAGCAGCCCCGGGGGGGTTTTCTATGGCTACACCTTC

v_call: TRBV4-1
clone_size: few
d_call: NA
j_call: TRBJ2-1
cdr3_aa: CASSQGGNNEQFF
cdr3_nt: TGCGCCAGCAGCCAAGGAGGGAACAATGAGCAGTTCTTC